The 20 T cell receptor beta chains listed next were all sequenced from one sample in a study of early T cells in non-severe SARS-CoV-2 infection. TCRdb recomputed calls from the 5' RACE reads with MiXCR, one row per CDR3 protein. In the table there are 25,000 to 35,000 distinct CDR3 sequences, over 6.5% of which are singletons. Sequenced input: whole blood. The receptors were sampled from an adult who was a healthcare worker with PCR-confirmed SARS-CoV-2 infection or an uninfected control (not recorded which).

This clonotype was counted many times. This sequence joins TRBV2 and TRBJ2-3; maybe TRBD2 (6 bases). The CDR3 has 14 amino acids. Germline CDR1 SNHLY, CDR2 FYNNEI. Between the trimmed V and J ends, which lost 7 bases and 6 bases, there was a span of 17 bases. The CDR3 region has the DNA TGTGCCAGCACTCCGAGACTAGAGCGTGATACGCAGTATTTT. It is translated as CASTPRLERDTQYF.

This clonotype was picked up a small number of times. The J gene is TRBJ1-2, the V gene TRBV19, with D perhaps matching TRBD1 (5 bases). The CDR3 length is 14 residues. Germline CDR1 is LNHDA and CDR2 is SQIVND (reference sequence). Trimming took 10 bases from V and 6 from J, leaving 21 bases between them. CDR3 in amino acids: CATRPQGRWNGYTF. In nucleotides, the CDR3 is TGTGCCACCCGACCCCAGGGTAGGTGGAATGGCTACACCTTC. The variable domain in full, completed from reference TRBV19 and TRBJ1-2, reads DGGITQSPKYLFRKEGQNVTLSCEQNLNHDAMYWYRQDPGQGLRLIYYSQIVNDFQKGDIAEGYSVSREKKESFPLTVTSAQKNPTAFYLCATRPQGRWNGYTFGSGTRLTVV.

The table lists this clonotype with a few counts. The chain recombines TRBV18 with TRBJ2-5, with D uncertain. The CDR3 is 13 amino acids. The germline gives CDR1 KGHSH, CDR2 LQKENI. V lost 2 bases and J lost 5, with 9 bases in between. The CDR3 DNA reads TGTGCCAGCTCACCAACCGGAGCGGAGACCCAGTACTTC. Translating gives CASSPTGAETQYF.

This clonotype was counted at least ten times. The chain has TRBV7-2 and TRBJ1-2; 9 bases fit TRBD1. V shed 4 bases and J 6 bases; nucleotides not matched to a gene: 3. The germline CDR1 and CDR2 sequences are SGHTA and FQGNSA. This CDR3 comprises 13 residues. The CDR3 protein is CASSSDRGHGYTF. The CDR3 DNA follows: TGTGCCAGCAGCTCGGACAGGGGCCATGGCTACACCTTC.

This clonotype was recorded many times. The rearrangement links TRBV6-2 or TRBV6-3 to TRBJ2-7, with 8 bases matching TRBD2. The CDR3 sequence is 15 residues long. V lost 4 bases and J lost 2; bases outside the gene matches: 7. Germline CDR1 reads MNHEY; CDR2 reads SVGEGT. DNA for the CDR3: TGTGCCAGCAGTTCCACCGGGACTAGACCCTACGAGCAGTACTTC. Its protein product is CASSSTGTRPYEQYF.

This clonotype was detected ten times or more. This chain uses TRBV24-1 with TRBJ2-2; 8 nucleotides agree with TRBD1. V was pared by 9 bases and J by 5 bases, with 7 bases of the junction left unmatched. CDR3 length: 14 amino acids. Germline V lookup: CDR1 KGHDR, CDR2 SFDVKD. The CDR3, as DNA: TGTGCCACCGGGCGCGGACAGGGTACCGGGGAGCTGTTTTTT. This encodes CATGRGQGTGELFF.

The J gene is TRBJ1-2, the V gene TRBV12-5, with D perhaps matching TRBD1 (5 bases). V dropped 4 bases and J dropped 3 bases, with 12 bases sitting between them. CDR3 length: 14 residues. Germline V CDR1 and CDR2: LGHNT, FRNRAP. Here the CDR3 reads CASGSSQGYYGYTF. The CDR3 nucleotides are TGTGCTAGTGGTTCCTCTCAGGGATACTATGGCTACACCTTC.

This clonotype occurred many times. The chain combines TRBV10-3 with TRBJ2-1; a weak D match, TRBD2 (6 bases). V was pared by 4 bases and J by 6 bases, with 16 bases between. Germline V gives CDR1 ENHRY, CDR2 SYGVKD. This CDR3 spans 15 amino acids. The CDR3 region is CAISAGELKGNEQFF. CDR3 in DNA: TGTGCCATCAGTGCGGGGGAGTTAAAGGGCAATGAGCAGTTCTTC.

The chain uses TRBV7-8 and TRBJ2-4; maybe TRBD2 (8 bases). V lost 5 bases, J lost 6 bases, and 14 bases lay in between. CDR3 length equals 14 residues. The V gene's germline CDR1 is SGHVS and CDR2 FQNEAQ. The CDR3 DNA reads TGTGCCAGCAGCCGGGAGGGGGCTTCAAACATTCAGTACTTC. This encodes CASSREGASNIQYF.

This clonotype has a count of ten or more. The chain has TRBV10-2 and TRBJ1-1; 10 nucleotides line up with TRBD1. The germline gives CDR1 WSHSY, CDR2 SAAADI. Trimming removed 6 bases from V and 0 bases from J; junction bases left unmatched: 7. The CDR3 runs to 16 residues. The CDR3 nucleotides are TGCGCCAGCAGCGACAGGGGGCGGGTGGTGAACACTGAAGCTTTCTTT. It yields the protein CASSDRGRVVNTEAFF.

The rearrangement links TRBV5-6 to TRBJ2-1, with D perhaps TRBD2 (6 bases). Deletions cut 2 bases from V and 6 bases from J, with 15 bases between. This CDR3 comprises 15 residues. Germline V gene data show CDR1 as SGHDT and CDR2 as YYEEEE. CDR3 loop: CASSLIGSMFNEQFF. DNA of the CDR3: TGTGCCAGCAGCTTAATCGGGAGTATGTTCAATGAGCAGTTCTTC.

The chain's CDR3 is CASRGAPGQPQHF. CDR3 bases: TGTGCCAGCAGGGGGGCCCCAGGCCAGCCCCAGCATTTT. This rearrangement joins TRBV28 to TRBJ1-5; D is perhaps TRBD1 (6 bases). With 6 bases removed from V and 7 bases from J, the gap between germline ends came to 13 bases. The CDR3 loop spans 13 amino acids. The germline gives CDR1 MDHEN, CDR2 SYDVKM.

This clonotype was detected ten times or more. V and J are TRBV24-1 and TRBJ2-1, with 11 bases matching TRBD1. Looked up from germline, CDR1 is KGHDR and CDR2 is SFDVKD. Losses at the gene ends were 4 bases for V and 3 bases for J; bases not matched to a gene: 10. CDR3 length equals 18 residues. DNA for the CDR3: TGTGCCACCAGTGACCCTCCGGACAGGGGGCATTTCTACAATGAGCAGTTCTTC. Residues: CATSDPPDRGHFYNEQFF.

This clonotype was detected ten times or more. The chain carries TRBV29-1 and TRBJ1-6; D remains ambiguous. The germline gives CDR1 SQVTM, CDR2 ANQGSEA. V dropped 5 bases and J dropped 7 bases, with 15 bases sitting between them. This CDR3 contains 14 residues. The CDR3 loop reads CSVTGPEDNSPLHF. CDR3 nucleotide sequence: TGCAGCGTTACCGGGCCAGAAGACAATTCACCCCTCCACTTT.

This clonotype has at least ten counts. The J gene is TRBJ1-3, the V gene TRBV28; the D gene is possibly TRBD1 (5 bases). Germline values: CDR1 MDHEN, CDR2 SYDVKM. V was pared by 3 bases and J by 7 bases, with 13 bases between. The CDR3 contains 14 residues. The CDR3 DNA sequence: TGTGCCAGCAGTTTCGCCCAGAGGGGCAACACCATATATTTT. As protein: CASSFAQRGNTIYF.

This clonotype was detected many times. The gene calls are TRBV12-3 or TRBV12-4 and TRBJ2-3; D gene uncertain. This CDR3 is built from 12 residues. V lost 1 base and J 9 bases, leaving 8 bases between the germline ends. CDR3 DNA: TGTGCCAGCAGTTTAGGTGCCCGCACGCAGTATTTT. Translated, it gives CASSLGARTQYF.

This clonotype was picked up a small number of times. This sequence joins TRBV7-2 and TRBJ2-2; D unresolved. The CDR3 runs 14 residues. From germline, CDR1 is SGHTA and CDR2 FQGNSA. Trimming took 0 bases from V and 10 from J, leaving 12 bases between them. CDR3 sequence: CASSLAGPVVELFF. The CDR3 coding sequence is TGTGCCAGCAGCTTAGCGGGCCCCGTCGTGGAGCTGTTTTTT.

This clonotype was counted only a few times. The chain links TRBV7-8 to TRBJ2-7; 9 positions match TRBD2. The V gene end was trimmed by 2 bases and the J gene end by 3 bases; junction bases not matched to a gene: 5. The CDR3 consists of 15 residues. Looked up from germline, CDR1 is SGHVS and CDR2 is FQNEAQ. CDR3 loop: CASSLRGSGSYEQYF. In nucleotides, the CDR3 is TGTGCCAGCAGCTTAAGGGGTAGCGGGAGCTACGAGCAGTACTTC.

The genes are TRBV7-9 and TRBJ1-2; D ambiguous. The germline gives CDR1 SEHNR, CDR2 FQNEAQ (reference sequence). The CDR3 sequence is 14 residues long. Trimming removed 6 bases from V and 4 bases from J, with 15 bases in between. The CDR3 nucleotides read TGTGCCAGCAGTTTCCCCGAGACTAGCTATGGCTACACCTTC. This gives the protein CASSFPETSYGYTF.

This clonotype appeared many times. This chain links TRBV5-1 with TRBJ2-2; no clear D gene. Germline CDR1 and CDR2: SGHRS and YFSETQ. V was pared by 4 bases and J by 3 bases, with 10 bases between. The CDR3 sequence is 14 residues long. This chain's CDR3 is CASSPIQDTGELFF. CDR3 nucleotide sequence: TGCGCCAGCAGCCCGATCCAAGACACCGGGGAGCTGTTTTTT.